Listed here are 18 T cell receptor beta chains from one sample, sequenced in a study of tumor-infiltrating lymphocytes in primary liver carcinoma (dated 2017 in TCRdb). Without any cell sorting, total RNA and DNA were co-extracted from about 21-30 mg of bulk tissue using the AllPrep DNA/RNA mini kit. Sequencer: Illumina HiSeq 2500. Using a constant-region primer and ProtoScript II reverse transcriptase, TCRbeta-specific cDNA was reverse-transcribed from 500 to 650 ng total RNA. Construction of the TCRbeta libraries relied on three nested rounds of multiplex PCR, following a slightly modified ARM-PCR procedure. Multiplex TRBV1-TRBV30 forward primers and a Cbeta reverse primer were used in the first two PCR rounds, each of which was run for 10 to 11 cycles. TCRdb reprocessed the public reads (quality trimming at Q25 with fastp, clone calling with MiXCR) and kept in-frame beta chains. Rows merge per CDR3 protein into single entries with the most common DNA and genes. The sample contains tens of thousands of distinct CDR3 sequences, over 60% of them found a single time. Roughly a fifth of the sample rests with the top ten.

The sample comprised liver tumor tissue from sampling region 1. Taken with the paper, the label for cell subset or site translates to: tumor region T1, superior pole. These receptors all stem from a man aged 40-49 years with primary liver carcinoma and hepatitis B virus infection.

This clonotype was seen many times. The chain combines TRBV12-3 or TRBV12-4 with TRBJ2-7, with TRBD2 matching 7 bases. The CDR3 runs to 15 residues. V was pared by 6 bases and J by 5 bases, with 13 bases of the junction left unmatched. The CDR3 spells CASRSGTPGMDEQYF. The CDR3 DNA reads TGTGCCAGCAGAAGCGGGACTCCCGGAATGGACGAGCAGTACTTC.

This clonotype appeared many times. The gene calls are TRBV5-1 and TRBJ2-1, with a weak D call TRBD2 (5 bases). Trimming took off 0 bases at V and 4 bases at J, with 11 bases between the two ends. This CDR3 has 15 residues. Germline CDR1 reads SGHRS; CDR2 reads YFSETQ. CDR3 bases: TGCGCCAGCAGCTTGGGAGGGCTGTCTTACAATGAGCAGTTCTTC. Amino acid sequence: CASSLGGLSYNEQFF. Full variable domain (missing parts from reference TRBV5-1 and TRBJ2-1): KAGVTQTPRYLIKTRGQQVTLSCSPISGHRSVSWYQQTPGQGLQFLFEYFSETQRNKGNFPGRFSGRQFSNSRSEMNVSTLELGDSALYLCASSLGGLSYNEQFFGPGTRLTVL.

J is TRBJ2-1 and V is TRBV5-1; TRBD2 agrees at 8 bases. The V segment lost 0 bases and the J segment 7 bases; nucleotides outside the gene matches: 6. This CDR3 has 15 amino acids. Germline CDR1 is SGHRS and CDR2 is YFSETQ. The CDR3 region is CASSLVAGSENEQFF. The CDR3 DNA reads as TGCGCCAGCAGCTTGGTAGCGGGATCGGAGAATGAGCAGTTCTTC.

In its sample, this clonotype was seen once. One junction end does not reproduce the germline sequence, and a read error may be involved. The chain recombines TRBV11-2 with TRBJ1-1; the D is unclear. This CDR3 is 14 amino acids long. Germline assignment: CDR1 SGHAT and CDR2 FQNNGV. The CDR3 loop is CASNTSGSVTEAIF. CDR3 nucleotides: TGTGCCAGCAACACATCCGGTTCCGTAACTGAAGCTATCTTT.

This clonotype was counted a single time. Because the CDR3 is missing its conserved closing phenylalanine or tryptophan, this is likely a read error. J is TRBJ2-7 and V is TRBV29-1; D perhaps matches TRBD1 (6 bases). This CDR3 region has 12 residues. Germline CDR1 reads SQVTM; CDR2 reads ANQGSEA. CDR3 sequence: CRVGNRESEQYY. The CDR3 nucleotides are TGCAGGGTTGGGAACAGGGAGAGCGAGCAGTACTAC.

Comments on this clonotype: Possible read error: a much larger clone is one base away. This sequence joins TRBV5-1 and TRBJ2-1; possibly TRBD1 or TRBD2 for D (5 bases each). This CDR3 spans 13 amino acids. Trimming left V 9 bases short and J 5 bases short, with 15 bases between. Germline loops: CDR1 SGHRS, CDR2 YFSETQ. This chain's CDR3 is CAISSGGNNEQFF. CDR3 DNA sequence: TGCGCCATCTCTAGTGGGGGAAACAATGAGCAGTTCTTC.

The chain combines TRBV6-1 with TRBJ1-1; D perhaps matches TRBD1 (6 bases). Germline CDR1 and CDR2: MNHNS and SASEGT. Trimming cost V 7 bases and J 8 bases, with 17 bases left between them. The length of the CDR3 is 13 residues. CDR3 nucleotide sequence: TGTGCCAGCATGCCGGACAGTCTGACCGAAGCTTTCTTT. Its protein is CASMPDSLTEAFF.

This sequence joins TRBV5-1 and TRBJ1-5; maybe TRBD1 (5 bases). This CDR3 spans 14 amino acids. Trimming took 4 bases from V and 6 from J, leaving 14 bases between them. Germline V gene data show CDR1 as SGHRS and CDR2 as YFSETQ. The CDR3 loop reads CASSHGDEGQPQHF. The CDR3, as DNA: TGCGCCAGCAGCCATGGGGACGAGGGTCAGCCCCAGCATTTT.

Regarding this clonotype: Since the CDR3 does not end with the conserved phenylalanine or tryptophan, this likely comes from a read error. CDR3 sequence (DNA): TGTGCCAGCTCACCTCAAGAGACCCAGTACCTC. It specifies CASSPQETQYL. V gene TRBV18 combines with J gene TRBJ2-5; D is uncertain. The CDR3 totals 11 residues. Germline V gives CDR1 KGHSH, CDR2 LQKENI. V was trimmed by 3 bases and J by 2 bases, leaving 1 base between them.

The CDR3 loop is CAIGVGLAGGGGEQFF. CDR3 DNA sequence: TGTGCCATCGGTGTCGGATTAGCGGGAGGGGGAGGTGAACAGTTCTTC. This sequence joins TRBV10-3 and TRBJ2-1; TRBD2 matches 11 bases. The J segment lost 13 bases and the V segment lost 8 bases, leaving 19 bases of the junction unmatched. There are 16 residues in the CDR3. CDR1 and CDR2 (germline): ENHRY, SYGVKD.

Worth noting for this clonotype: A junction end diverges from the germline sequence, so it may reflect a read error. The gene calls are TRBV5-5 and TRBJ2-3; TRBD2 aligns across 7 bases. Germline V gives CDR1 SGHKS, CDR2 YYEKEE (reference sequence). The CDR3 contains 16 residues. The CDR3 coding sequence is TGTGTCAGCAGCTCGCCCCTAGCGGCCAGCACAGATACGCAGTATTTT. Its translation is CVSSSPLAASTDTQYF.

Details on this clonotype: Compared with germline, one end of the junction differs, possibly owing to a read error. V usage is TRBV29-1 and J usage is TRBJ1-1; D is uncertain. The CDR3 consists of 14 residues. Germline-derived CDR1 and CDR2 are SQVTM and ANQGSEA. CDR3 residues: CSVTYHTPNTEAFF. Written as DNA, the CDR3 is TGTAGCGTCACCTACCATACCCCGAACACTGAAGCTTTCTTT.

The chain carries TRBV10-3 and TRBJ2-3, with 7 bases that match TRBD2. CDR3 length: 15 residues. Germline V lookup: CDR1 ENHRY, CDR2 SYGVKD. Unmatched junction bases numbered 12, after V lost 9 bases and J lost 3 bases. The CDR3 nucleotides are TGTGCCATTAGTCTGACTAGCATAATAACAGATACGCAGTATTTT. Its protein is CAISLTSIITDTQYF.

This clonotype was observed a single time. The conserved phenylalanine or tryptophan is not found at the CDR3 terminus, so this likely reflects a read error. J is TRBJ1-4 and V is TRBV10-3; 8 bases fit TRBD1. CDR3 length: 19 amino acids. V lost 4 bases and J lost 3; bases outside the gene matches: 16. CDR1 and CDR2 from the germline V gene are ENHRY and SYGVKD. The CDR3 coding sequence is TGTGCCATCAGTGGAAGTCCCTGGACAGGGATAGGGGCTAATGAAAAACTGTTTTCT. This gives the protein CAISGSPWTGIGANEKLFS.

Points on this clonotype: A much larger clone is a single base away; this may be a read error. This chain links TRBV10-3 with TRBJ2-1; the D gene is possibly TRBD2 (7 bases). CDR3 length: 13 residues. Germline CDR1 is ENHRY and CDR2 is SYGVKD. The chain's CDR3 is CALASGEGNEQFF. The CDR3 nucleotides read TGTGCATTGGCCTCAGGGGAGGGGAATGAGCAGTTCTTC.

About this clonotype: Being one base from a much bigger clone, this may be a read error. The CDR3 loop is CASSSLSGQAITYEQYF. The CDR3 bases are TGTGCCAGCAGCTCCCTCTCGGGACAGGCGATAACCTACGAGCAGTACTTC. V and J are TRBV7-9 and TRBJ2-7; TRBD1 matches 8 bases. Germline V lookup: CDR1 SEHNR, CDR2 FQNEAQ (reference sequence). This CDR3 has 17 residues. Germline trimming cut 4 bases from V and 2 bases from J; bases unmatched to any gene: 13.

Points on this clonotype: One end of the junction fails to match germline, which may point to a read error. This chain uses TRBV6-5 with TRBJ2-6; perhaps TRBD2 as D (5 bases). Germline CDR1 MNHEY, CDR2 SVGAGI. CDR3 length: 16 amino acids. Here the CDR3 reads CASSYCEGLGANVLTF. CDR3 nucleotides: TGTGCCAGTAGTTACTGCGAGGGTCTTGGGGCCAACGTCCTGACTTTC.

The sample holds one count of this clonotype. A read error is possible here, since a much larger clone lies one base away. The chain is built from TRBV28 and TRBJ2-5; no definite D call. The CDR3 runs 14 residues. CDR1 and CDR2 (germline): MDHEN, SYDVKM. V was cut by 4 bases and J by 3 bases, with 12 bases left in between. The CDR3 DNA reads as TGTGCCAGCAGTTCCGGAGTAGCTGAAGAGACCCAGTACTTC. This gives the protein CASSSGVAEETQYF.